This is a list of T cell receptor beta chains from one sample in a study of blood T cell repertoires in COVID-19. The protocol was immunoSEQ multiplex PCR, while the TCRdb copy is restricted to in-frame clones and leaves out a portion. The table lists just under 250,000 clones, approximately 83% of them singletons, with just over 3% in the top ten. Sequenced sample: peripheral blood. The receptors shown here come from a woman aged 25 to 39 who had recovered from COVID-19. CDR3s include the opening cysteine and the closing phenylalanine or tryptophan. A D gene is named only where the DNA matches it firmly. Size is omitted from some rows. Given values are once, few, many or a class for expanded clones.

TRBV3-1/TRBV3-2	TRBJ1-2	.	few	TGTGCCAGCTACAGTCAACTCTATGGCTACACCTTC	CASYSQLYGYTF
TRBV7-9	TRBJ2-7	.	.	TGTGCCAGCAGCCCCCGGGACACGAGCTCCTACGAGCAGTACTTC	CASSPRDTSSYEQYF
TRBV7-3	TRBJ1-5	.	.	TGTGCCACCCTCGACCCCGGACAGTCGAGCAATCAGCCCCAGCATTTT	CATLDPGQSSNQPQHF
TRBV18	TRBJ2-6	.	.	TGTGCCAGCTCACCACCGGCCTCTGGGGCCAACGTCCTGACTTTC	CASSPPASGANVLTF
TRBV3-1/TRBV3-2	TRBJ1-5	TRBD1	.	TGTGCCAGCAGCCAATCGGACAGGGGAAGGAGCAATCAGCCCCAGCATTTT	CASSQSDRGRSNQPQHF
TRBV4-3	TRBJ1-5	.	.	TGCGCCAGCAGCCAAGATGTAAATCAGCCCCAGCATTTT	CASSQDVNQPQHF
TRBV3-1/TRBV3-2	TRBJ2-3	TRBD2	.	TGTGCCAGCAGCCGGACTAGCGGGGGAGATACGCAGTATTTT	CASSRTSGGDTQYF
TRBV10-1	TRBJ2-1	TRBD2	.	TGCGCCAGCAGTGAGGGACTAGCGGGGGTTGAGCAGTTCTTC	CASSEGLAGVEQFF
TRBV6-5	TRBJ2-7	.	.	TGTGCCAGCAGTTCCGACAGACAATACGAGCAGTACTTC	CASSSDRQYEQYF
TRBV14	TRBJ2-5	TRBD1	.	TGTGCCAGCAGCCAAGACATGGACAGGACGAAAGAGACCCAGTACTTC	CASSQDMDRTKETQYF
TRBV3-1/TRBV3-2	TRBJ2-1	TRBD2	.	TGTGCCAGCAGCCCCGTTGGCGCGGGGGGGCTGAATGAGCAGTTCTTC	CASSPVGAGGLNEQFF
TRBV2	TRBJ2-3	TRBD2	.	TGTGCCAGCAGTGAAGGGGTAGCGGGGGGCCCCACAGATACGCAGTATTTT	CASSEGVAGGPTDTQYF
TRBV12-3/TRBV12-4	TRBJ1-2	.	.	TGTGCCAGCAGTTCCAGAAATAACTATGGCTACACCTTC	CASSSRNNYGYTF
TRBV6-5	TRBJ1-1	TRBD1	.	TGTGCCAGCAGTAGATTTCGGACAGGAGAAACTGAAGCTTTCTTT	CASSRFRTGETEAFF
TRBV10-1	TRBJ2-4	.	.	TGCGCCAGCCAAAGGGTTGGGAGAAAACTCATAGCCAAAAACATTCAGTACTTC	CASQRVGRKLIAKNIQYF
TRBV12-3/TRBV12-4	TRBJ2-7	.	.	TGTGCCAGCAGTCTCCTACAGGGTTCGCCGTACTTC	CASSLLQGSPYF
TRBV5-5	TRBJ2-2	.	once	TGTGCCAGCAGCTTGGTGGTCCAGCAGGGCACCGGGGAGCTGTTTTTT	CASSLVVQQGTGELFF
TRBV9	TRBJ2-3	TRBD2	.	TGTGCCAGCAGCGTCCCCTCCGGGACTAGAACAGATACGCAGTATTTT	CASSVPSGTRTDTQYF
TRBV21-1	TRBJ2-3	.	once	TGTGCCAGCAGCTATCCTAGCGGGGAGTGGATTAGCACAGATACGCAGTATTTT	CASSYPSGEWISTDTQYF
TRBV20-1	TRBJ1-1	.	.	TGCAGTGCTAGAGCGGACACTGAAGCTTTCTTT	CSARADTEAFF
TRBV27	TRBJ2-7	.	.	TGTGCCAGCAGCCTGAGGTCCACCTACGAGCAGTACTTC	CASSLRSTYEQYF
TRBV18	TRBJ2-2	.	once	TGTGCCAGCGGCCGGGTGATAGGGGAGCTGTTTTTT	CASGRVIGELFF
TRBV7-9	TRBJ1-2	.	once	TGTGCCAGCAGCTTGGGTCAGGGTCTTAGCTATGGCTACACCTTC	CASSLGQGLSYGYTF
TRBV7-8	TRBJ1-2	.	.	TGTGCCAGCAGCATAGCACAGGGCTTTGGCTACACCTTC	CASSIAQGFGYTF
TRBV10-3	TRBJ1-1	.	.	TGTGCCGCCACTACAGGGAGGGACACTGAAGCTTTCTTT	CAATTGRDTEAFF
TRBV19	TRBJ2-5	TRBD1	.	TGTGCCACCAAAAAGGGGACAGGGGGACAAGAGACCCAGTACTTC	CATKKGTGGQETQYF
TRBV5-1	TRBJ2-3	TRBD2	.	TGCGCCAGCAGGAGGGCTCTAGCGGGAGGGGAAGATACGCAGTATTTT	CASRRALAGGEDTQYF
TRBV5-6	TRBJ2-5	.	once	TGTGCCAGCAGATTGGAGGGGAGGGAGACCCAGTACTTC	CASRLEGRETQYF
TRBV9	TRBJ1-2	.	.	TGTGCCAGCAGCGCCTACGCTAACTATGGCTACACCTTC	CASSAYANYGYTF
TRBV24-1	TRBJ2-5	TRBD1	.	TGTGCCACCAGTGATGGGACAGTGCCCCAAGAGACCCAGTACTTC	CATSDGTVPQETQYF
TRBV28	TRBJ1-2	TRBD1	.	TGTGCCAGCAGGCTGACAGGGGGTCTAGATGGCTACACCTTC	CASRLTGGLDGYTF
TRBV4-1	TRBJ2-7	.	.	TGCGCCAGCAGCCAAGATCGGGTCAGCTCCTACGAGCAGTACTTC	CASSQDRVSSYEQYF
TRBV2	TRBJ2-7	.	.	TGTGCCAGCAGTATCGAGGCCTACGAGCAGTACTTC	CASSIEAYEQYF
TRBV6-6	TRBJ2-7	TRBD1	.	TGTGCCAGCAGTAACAGGGGACGCGAGCAGTACTTC	CASSNRGREQYF
TRBV6-5	TRBJ1-5	.	.	TGTGCCAGCAGTTACGGGCAGCTTAATAGCAATCAGCCCCAGCATTTT	CASSYGQLNSNQPQHF
TRBV18	TRBJ2-7	.	.	TGTGCCAGCTCACCCTCCGGGGGGCCGGGGGGAGAGCAGTACTTC	CASSPSGGPGGEQYF
TRBV5-1	TRBJ1-4	.	.	TGCGCCAGCAGCTCCCGAACAGCGGCCGCGGGGGAAAAACTGTTTTTT	CASSSRTAAAGEKLFF
TRBV6-5	TRBJ2-2	.	.	TGTGCCAGCAGTTTAGTGAAGACCGGGGAGCTGTTTTTT	CASSLVKTGELFF
TRBV7-2	TRBJ2-1	.	once	TGTGCCAGCAGCCTTGACAGGTTCTCCTACAATGAGCAGTTCTTC	CASSLDRFSYNEQFF
TRBV6-5	TRBJ1-1	.	.	TGTGCCAGCAGCAGGACAGCCAACACTGAAGCTTTCTTT	CASSRTANTEAFF
TRBV10-3	TRBJ2-1	TRBD2	.	TGTGCCACCCTAGGGGCGGGGGAATCCTACAATGAGCAGTTCTTC	CATLGAGESYNEQFF